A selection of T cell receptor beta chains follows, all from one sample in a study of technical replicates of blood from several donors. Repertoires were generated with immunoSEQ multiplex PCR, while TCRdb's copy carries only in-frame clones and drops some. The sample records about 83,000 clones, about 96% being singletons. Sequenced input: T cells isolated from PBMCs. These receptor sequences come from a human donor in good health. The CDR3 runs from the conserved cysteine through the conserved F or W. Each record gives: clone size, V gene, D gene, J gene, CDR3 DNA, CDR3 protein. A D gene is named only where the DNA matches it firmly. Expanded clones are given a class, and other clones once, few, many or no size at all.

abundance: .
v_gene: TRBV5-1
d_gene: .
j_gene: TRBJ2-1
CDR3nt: TGCGCCAGCAGCTTGGATGGGAGTTACTCCTACAATGAGCAGTTCTTC
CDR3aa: CASSLDGSYSYNEQFF

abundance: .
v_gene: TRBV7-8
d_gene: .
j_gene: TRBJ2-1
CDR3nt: TGTGCCAGCAGCCGGGACTACAATGAGCAGTTCTTC
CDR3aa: CASSRDYNEQFF

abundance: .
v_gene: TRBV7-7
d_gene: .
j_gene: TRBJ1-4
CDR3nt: TGTGCCAGCAGCTTAGTGGGGCGGAATGAAAAACTGTTTTTT
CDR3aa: CASSLVGRNEKLFF

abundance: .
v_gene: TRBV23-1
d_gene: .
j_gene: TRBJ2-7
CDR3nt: TGCGCCAGCAGTCAGCGGGACCGGCCTTCCTACGAGCAGTACTTC
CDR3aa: CASSQRDRPSYEQYF

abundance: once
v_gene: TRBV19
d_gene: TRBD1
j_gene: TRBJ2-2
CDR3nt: TGTGCCAGTAGGGACAGGGGAAGGTTCACCGGGGAGCTGTTTTTT
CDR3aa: CASRDRGRFTGELFF

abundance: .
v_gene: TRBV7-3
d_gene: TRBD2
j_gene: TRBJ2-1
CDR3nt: TGTGCCAGCAGCTCCACCGGGACTAGTGTCAATGAGCAGTTCTTC
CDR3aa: CASSSTGTSVNEQFF

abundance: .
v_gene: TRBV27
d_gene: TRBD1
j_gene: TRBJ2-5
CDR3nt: TGTGCCAGCAGCCTTTCCGGGACAGGGAAGGACCAGTACTTC
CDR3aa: CASSLSGTGKDQYF

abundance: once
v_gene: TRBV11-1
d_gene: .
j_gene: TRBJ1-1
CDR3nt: TGTGCCAGCAGTCTGACAGGTAACACTGAAGCTTTCTTT
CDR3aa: CASSLTGNTEAFF

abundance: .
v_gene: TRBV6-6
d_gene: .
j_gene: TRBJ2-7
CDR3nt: TGTGCCAGCATTCCTTACGAGGGCCCACGGACTTACGAGCAGTACTTC
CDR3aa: CASIPYEGPRTYEQYF

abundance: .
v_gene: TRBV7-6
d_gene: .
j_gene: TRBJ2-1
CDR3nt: TGTGCCAGCAGCAAACTAGGGAATGAGCAGTTCTTC
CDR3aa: CASSKLGNEQFF

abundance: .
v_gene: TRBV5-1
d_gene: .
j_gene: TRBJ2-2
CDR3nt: TGCGCCAGCAGCTTAGGCGGGACCGGGGAGCTGTTTTTT
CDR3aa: CASSLGGTGELFF

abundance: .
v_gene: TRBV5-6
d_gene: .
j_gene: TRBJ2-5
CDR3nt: TGTGCCAGCAGCTTACAGGGCAGGGAGACCCAGTACTTC
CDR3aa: CASSLQGRETQYF

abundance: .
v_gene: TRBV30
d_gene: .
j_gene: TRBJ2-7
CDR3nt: TGTGCCTGCCGGGGGAGCTCCTACGAGCAGTACTTC
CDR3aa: CACRGSSYEQYF

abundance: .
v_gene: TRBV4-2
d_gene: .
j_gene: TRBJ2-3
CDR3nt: TGTGCCAGCAGCCAAGAATTTTATAGCACAGATACGCAGTATTTT
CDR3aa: CASSQEFYSTDTQYF

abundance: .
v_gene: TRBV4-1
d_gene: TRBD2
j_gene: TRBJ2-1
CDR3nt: TGCGCCAGCAGCCAAGAGCAAGCGGGAGACAACAATGAGCAGTTCTTC
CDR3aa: CASSQEQAGDNNEQFF

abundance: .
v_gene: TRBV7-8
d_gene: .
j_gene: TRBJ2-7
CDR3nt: TGTGCCAGCAGCCTACCCAATTCCGGGACCTACGAGCAGTACTTC
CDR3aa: CASSLPNSGTYEQYF

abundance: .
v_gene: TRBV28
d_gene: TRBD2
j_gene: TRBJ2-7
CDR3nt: TGTGCCAGCAGTCTAGCGGGAGGCTACGAGCAGTACTTC
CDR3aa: CASSLAGGYEQYF

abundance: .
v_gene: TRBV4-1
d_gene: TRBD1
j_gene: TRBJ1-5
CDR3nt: TGCGCCAGCAGCCACGACGGACAGGGGAAAAACAATCAGCCCCAGCATTTT
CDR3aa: CASSHDGQGKNNQPQHF

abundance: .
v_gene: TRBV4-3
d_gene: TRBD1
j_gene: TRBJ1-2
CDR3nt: TGCGCCAGCAGCCAAGATTTCAGGGGGGATGGCTACACCTTC
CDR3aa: CASSQDFRGDGYTF

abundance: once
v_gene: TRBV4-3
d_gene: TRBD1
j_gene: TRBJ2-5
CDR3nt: TGCGCCAGCAGCCGACAGGGGGGAGGGGAGACCCAGTACTTC
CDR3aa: CASSRQGGGETQYF

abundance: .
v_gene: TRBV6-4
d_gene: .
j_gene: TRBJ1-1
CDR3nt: TGTGCCAGCAGGGATACAGGGTTGGACACTGAAGCTTTCTTT
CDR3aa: CASRDTGLDTEAFF

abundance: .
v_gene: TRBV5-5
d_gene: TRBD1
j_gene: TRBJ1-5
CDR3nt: TGTGCCAGCAGCCTTGACGGGACAGGGAATCAGCCCCAGCATTTT
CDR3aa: CASSLDGTGNQPQHF

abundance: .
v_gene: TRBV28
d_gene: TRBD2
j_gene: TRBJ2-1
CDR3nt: TGTGCCAGCAGTTTAGGCGGGGGTCCCTACAATGAGCAGTTCTTC
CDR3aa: CASSLGGGPYNEQFF

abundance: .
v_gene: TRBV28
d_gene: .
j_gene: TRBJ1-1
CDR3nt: TGTGCCAGCAGTCCGTGGACAATGGCAGAAGCTTTCTTT
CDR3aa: CASSPWTMAEAFF

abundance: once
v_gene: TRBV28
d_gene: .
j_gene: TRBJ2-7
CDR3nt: TGTGCCAGCAATCAGTTCGGGGATAGCTACGAGCAGTACTTC
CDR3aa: CASNQFGDSYEQYF

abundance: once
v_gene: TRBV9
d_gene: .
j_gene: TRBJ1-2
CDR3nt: TGTGCCAGCAGCGTAGGGGGCTACGACTATGGCTACACCTTC
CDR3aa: CASSVGGYDYGYTF

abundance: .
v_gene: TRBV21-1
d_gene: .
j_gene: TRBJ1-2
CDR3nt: TGTGCCAGCAGCAAAGTAGGGTTAGGGGGATATGGCTACACCTTC
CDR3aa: CASSKVGLGGYGYTF

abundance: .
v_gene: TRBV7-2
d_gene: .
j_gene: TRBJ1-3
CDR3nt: TGTGCCAGCAGTGAGGGAAACACCATATATTTT
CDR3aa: CASSEGNTIYF

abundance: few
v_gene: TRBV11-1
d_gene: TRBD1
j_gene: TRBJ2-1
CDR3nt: TGTGCCAGCAGCCCAGACAGGGGCCATGAGCAGTTCTTC
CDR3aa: CASSPDRGHEQFF

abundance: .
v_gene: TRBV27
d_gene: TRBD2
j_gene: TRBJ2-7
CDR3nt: TGTGCCAGCAGTCTCGGGACTAGCTGGTACGAGCAGTACTTC
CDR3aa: CASSLGTSWYEQYF

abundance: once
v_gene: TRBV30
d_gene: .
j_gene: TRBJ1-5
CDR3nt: TGTGCCTGGAGCGCCGGAGGGCCCCAGCATTTT
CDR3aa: CAWSAGGPQHF

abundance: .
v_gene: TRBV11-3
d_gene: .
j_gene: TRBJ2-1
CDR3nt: TGTGCCAGCAGCTTGCTAGTATCGAATGAGCAGTTCTTC
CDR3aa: CASSLLVSNEQFF

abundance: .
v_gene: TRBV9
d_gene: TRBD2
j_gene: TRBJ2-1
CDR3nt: TGTGCCAGCAGCCGGGGGGGACTAGCGCAGGCCTACAATGAGCAGTTCTTC
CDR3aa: CASSRGGLAQAYNEQFF

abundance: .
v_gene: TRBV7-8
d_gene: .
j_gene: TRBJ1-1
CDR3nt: TGTGCCAGCAGCTTAGGAGGGGGCACTGAAGCTTTCTTT
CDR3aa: CASSLGGGTEAFF

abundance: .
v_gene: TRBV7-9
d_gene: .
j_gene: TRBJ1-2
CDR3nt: TGTGCCAGCAGCCTGAAGACTGCTAACTATGGCTACACCTTC
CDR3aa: CASSLKTANYGYTF

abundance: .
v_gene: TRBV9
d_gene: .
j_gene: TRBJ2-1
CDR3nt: TGTGCCAGCAGCGTAGACCAGGGTCGGAATGAGCAGTTCTTC
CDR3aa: CASSVDQGRNEQFF

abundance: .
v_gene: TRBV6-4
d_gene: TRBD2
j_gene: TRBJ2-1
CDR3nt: TGTGCCAGCAGTGTATTAGCGGGAGCGTACAATGAGCAGTTCTTC
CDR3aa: CASSVLAGAYNEQFF

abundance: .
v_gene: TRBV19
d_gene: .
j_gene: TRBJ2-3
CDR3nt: TGTGCCAGTACCCTAGGAGGAGCAGATACGCAGTATTTT
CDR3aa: CASTLGGADTQYF

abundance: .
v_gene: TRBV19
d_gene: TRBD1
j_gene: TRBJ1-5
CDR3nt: TGTGCCAGTAGGACACGACAGGGAGGCCAGCCCCAGCATTTT
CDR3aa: CASRTRQGGQPQHF

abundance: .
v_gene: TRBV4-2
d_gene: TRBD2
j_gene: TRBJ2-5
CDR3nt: TGTGCCAGCAGCCAACCGGGACTAGCGGGAGAAGAGACCCAGTACTTC
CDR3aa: CASSQPGLAGEETQYF

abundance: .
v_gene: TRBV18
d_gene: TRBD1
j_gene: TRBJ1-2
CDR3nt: TGTGCCAGCTCACCACTGTTCGACAGGGCCGCTAACTATGGCTACACCTTC
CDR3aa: CASSPLFDRAANYGYTF

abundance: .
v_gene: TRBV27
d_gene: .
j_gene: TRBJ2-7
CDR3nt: TGTGCCAGCAGTACCCTAGGCTACGAGCAGTACTTC
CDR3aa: CASSTLGYEQYF

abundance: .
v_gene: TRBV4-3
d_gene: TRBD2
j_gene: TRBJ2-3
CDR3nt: TGCGCCAGCAGCCCTACCGGGACTACCCCCACAGATACGCAGTATTTT
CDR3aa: CASSPTGTTPTDTQYF

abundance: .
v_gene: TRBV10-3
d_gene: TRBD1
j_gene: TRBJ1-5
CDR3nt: TGTGCCATCACCCGACAGGGGGATGATCAGCCCCAGCATTTT
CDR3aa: CAITRQGDDQPQHF

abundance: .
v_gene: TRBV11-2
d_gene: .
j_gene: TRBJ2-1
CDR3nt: TGTGCCAGCAGCTCGTACGCGGGATCTGAGCAGTTCTTC
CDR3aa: CASSSYAGSEQFF

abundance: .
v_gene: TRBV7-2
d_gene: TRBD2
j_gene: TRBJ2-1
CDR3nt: TGTGCCAGCAGCGGCCTACTAGCGCCTAGCTCCTACAATGAGCAGTTCTTC
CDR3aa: CASSGLLAPSSYNEQFF

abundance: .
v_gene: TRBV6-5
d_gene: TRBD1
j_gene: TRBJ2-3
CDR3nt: TGTGCCAGCAGTTACTTTCGACAGGGTGCAGATACGCAGTATTTT
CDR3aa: CASSYFRQGADTQYF

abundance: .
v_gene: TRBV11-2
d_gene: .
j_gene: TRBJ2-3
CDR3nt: TGTGCCAGCAGCTTACTACGGAGCACAGATACGCAGTATTTT
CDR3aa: CASSLLRSTDTQYF

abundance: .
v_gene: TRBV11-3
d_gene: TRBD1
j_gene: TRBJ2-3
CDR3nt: TGTGCCAGCAGCTCCCGGACAGGCGATAGCACAGATACGCAGTATTTT
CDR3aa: CASSSRTGDSTDTQYF